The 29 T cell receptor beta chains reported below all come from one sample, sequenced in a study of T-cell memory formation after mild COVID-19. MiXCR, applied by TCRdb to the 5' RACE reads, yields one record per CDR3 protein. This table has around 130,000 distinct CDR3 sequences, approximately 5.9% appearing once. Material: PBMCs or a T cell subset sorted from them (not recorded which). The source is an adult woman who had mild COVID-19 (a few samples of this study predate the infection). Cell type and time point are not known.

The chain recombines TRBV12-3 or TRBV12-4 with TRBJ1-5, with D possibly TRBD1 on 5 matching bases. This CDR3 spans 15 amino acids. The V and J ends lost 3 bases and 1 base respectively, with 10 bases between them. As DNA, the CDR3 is TGTGCCAGCAGTTTGGAGAGGGGAAGCAATCAGCCCCAGCATTTT. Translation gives CASSLERGSNQPQHF.

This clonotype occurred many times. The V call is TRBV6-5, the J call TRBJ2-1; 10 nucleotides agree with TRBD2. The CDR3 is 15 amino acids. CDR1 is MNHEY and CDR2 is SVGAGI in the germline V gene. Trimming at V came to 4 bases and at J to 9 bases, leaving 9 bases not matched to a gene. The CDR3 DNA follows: TGTGCCAGCAGTTCCCGCGCTAGCGGGGGCACTGAGCAGTTCTTC. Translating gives CASSSRASGGTEQFF.

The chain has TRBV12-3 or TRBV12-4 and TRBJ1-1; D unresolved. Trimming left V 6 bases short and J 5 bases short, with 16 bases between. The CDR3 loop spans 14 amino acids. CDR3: CASSPDGGGTEAFF. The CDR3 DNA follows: TGTGCCAGCAGCCCGGACGGCGGCGGAACTGAAGCTTTCTTT.

Written as DNA, the CDR3 is TGTGCCAGCAGCCCAGGGATGAGGGGAGGCTACACCTTC. Translating gives CASSPGMRGGYTF. This chain connects TRBV12-3 or TRBV12-4 to TRBJ1-2; a possible D gene is TRBD1 (5 bases). Trimming removed 6 bases at V and 8 bases at J, with 16 bases between. The CDR3 is 13 amino acids.

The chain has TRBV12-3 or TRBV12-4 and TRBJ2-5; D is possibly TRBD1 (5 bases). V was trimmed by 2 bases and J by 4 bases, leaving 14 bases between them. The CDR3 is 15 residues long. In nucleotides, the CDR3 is TGTGCCAGCAGTTTACTGGCAGGGAAGGGAGAGACCCAGTACTTC. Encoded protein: CASSLLAGKGETQYF.

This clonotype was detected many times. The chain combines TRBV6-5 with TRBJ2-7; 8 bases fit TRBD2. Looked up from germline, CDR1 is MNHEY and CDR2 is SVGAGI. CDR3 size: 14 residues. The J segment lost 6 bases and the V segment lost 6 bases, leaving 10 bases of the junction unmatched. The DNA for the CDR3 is TGTGCCAGCAGCACCGGGGGGGCCATGGGCGAGCAGTACTTC. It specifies CASSTGGAMGEQYF.

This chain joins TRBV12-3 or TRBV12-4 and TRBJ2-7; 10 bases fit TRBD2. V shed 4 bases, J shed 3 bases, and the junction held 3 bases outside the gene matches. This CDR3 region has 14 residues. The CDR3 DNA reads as TGTGCCAGCAGTTCTAGCGGGGGAAGCTACGAGCAGTACTTC. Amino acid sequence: CASSSSGGSYEQYF.

CDR3: CASSVGTGNTGELFF. The CDR3 DNA sequence: TGTGCCAGCAGTGTCGGGACAGGGAACACCGGGGAGCTGTTTTTT. V and J are TRBV12-3 or TRBV12-4 and TRBJ2-2, with 8 bases lining up with TRBD1. With 5 bases clipped from V and 1 base from J, the junction kept 3 bases outside the gene matches. The CDR3 length is 15 residues.

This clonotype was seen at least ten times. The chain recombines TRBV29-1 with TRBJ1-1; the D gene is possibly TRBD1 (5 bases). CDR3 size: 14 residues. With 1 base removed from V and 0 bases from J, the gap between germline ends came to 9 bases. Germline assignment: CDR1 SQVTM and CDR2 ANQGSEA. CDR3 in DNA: TGCAGCGTTGAAGGGGCGGGGGTGAACACTGAAGCTTTCTTT. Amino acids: CSVEGAGVNTEAFF.

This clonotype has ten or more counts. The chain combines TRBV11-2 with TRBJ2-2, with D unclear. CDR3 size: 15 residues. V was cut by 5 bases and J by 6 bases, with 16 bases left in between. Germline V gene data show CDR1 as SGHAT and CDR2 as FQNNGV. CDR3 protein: CASSPQLAGAGELFF. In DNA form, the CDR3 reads TGTGCCAGCAGCCCGCAATTAGCCGGAGCCGGGGAGCTGTTTTTT.

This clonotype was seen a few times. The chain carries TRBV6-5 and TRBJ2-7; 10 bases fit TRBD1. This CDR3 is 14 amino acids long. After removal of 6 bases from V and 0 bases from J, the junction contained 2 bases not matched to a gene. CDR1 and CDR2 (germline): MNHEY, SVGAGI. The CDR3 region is CASRRTGGSYEQYF. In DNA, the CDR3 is TGTGCCAGCAGAAGGACAGGGGGCTCCTACGAGCAGTACTTC.

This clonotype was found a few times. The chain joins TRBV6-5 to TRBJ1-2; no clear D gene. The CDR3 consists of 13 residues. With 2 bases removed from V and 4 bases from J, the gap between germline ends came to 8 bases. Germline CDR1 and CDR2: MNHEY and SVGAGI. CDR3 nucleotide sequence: TGTGCCAGCAGTTACGACAAGCGCTATGGCTACACCTTC. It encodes CASSYDKRYGYTF.

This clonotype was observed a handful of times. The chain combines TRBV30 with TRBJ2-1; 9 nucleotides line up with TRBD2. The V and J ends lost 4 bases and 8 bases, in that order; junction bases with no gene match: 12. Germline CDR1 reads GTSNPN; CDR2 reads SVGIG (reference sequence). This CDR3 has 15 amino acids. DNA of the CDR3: TGTGCCTGGAAGCTGAGGCGGGGGGGCCCACATGAGCAGTTCTTC. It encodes CAWKLRRGGPHEQFF.

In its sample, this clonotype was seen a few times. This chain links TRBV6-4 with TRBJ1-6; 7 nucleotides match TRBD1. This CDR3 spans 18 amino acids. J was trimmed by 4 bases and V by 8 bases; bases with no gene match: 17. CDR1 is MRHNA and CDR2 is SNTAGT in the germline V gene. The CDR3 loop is CASDSLRTGAVYNSPLHF. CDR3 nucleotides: TGTGCCAGCGATTCCCTGAGAACAGGGGCCGTATATAATTCACCCCTCCACTTT.

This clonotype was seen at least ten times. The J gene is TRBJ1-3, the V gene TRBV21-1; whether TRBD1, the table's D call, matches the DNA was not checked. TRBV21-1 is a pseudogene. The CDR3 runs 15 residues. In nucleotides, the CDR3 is TGTGCCAGCAGCAGAGACAGGGGGCAAAGAAACACCATATATTTT. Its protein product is CASSRDRGQRNTIYF.

CDR3 loop: CASSSPGREQFF. In DNA form, the CDR3 reads TGTGCCAGCAGTTCCCCCGGCAGGGAGCAGTTCTTC. V gene TRBV6-5 combines with J gene TRBJ2-1; D not certain. This CDR3 contains 12 residues. V lost 4 bases and J 10 bases, leaving 11 bases between the germline ends. Germline V gene data show CDR1 as MNHEY and CDR2 as SVGAGI.

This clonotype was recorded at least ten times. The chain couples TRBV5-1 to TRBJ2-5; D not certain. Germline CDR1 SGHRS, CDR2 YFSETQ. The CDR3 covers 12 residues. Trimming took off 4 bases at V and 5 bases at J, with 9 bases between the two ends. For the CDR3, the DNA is TGCGCCAGCAGCGAGGCTTGGGAGACCCAGTACTTC. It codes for CASSEAWETQYF.

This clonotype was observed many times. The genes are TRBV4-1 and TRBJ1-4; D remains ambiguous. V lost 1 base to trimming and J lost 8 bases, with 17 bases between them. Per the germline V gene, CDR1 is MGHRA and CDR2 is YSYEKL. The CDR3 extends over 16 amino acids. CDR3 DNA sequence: TGCGCCAGCAGCCAAGGAGGGTACGGCACGGTGGAAAAACTGTTTTTT. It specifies CASSQGGYGTVEKLFF.

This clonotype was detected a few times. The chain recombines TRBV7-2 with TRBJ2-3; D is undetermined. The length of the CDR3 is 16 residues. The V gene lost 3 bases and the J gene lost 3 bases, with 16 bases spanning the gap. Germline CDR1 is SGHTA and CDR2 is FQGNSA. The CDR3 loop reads CASSFVWNRRTDTQYF. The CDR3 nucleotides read TGTGCCAGCAGCTTTGTATGGAACAGACGAACAGATACGCAGTATTTT.

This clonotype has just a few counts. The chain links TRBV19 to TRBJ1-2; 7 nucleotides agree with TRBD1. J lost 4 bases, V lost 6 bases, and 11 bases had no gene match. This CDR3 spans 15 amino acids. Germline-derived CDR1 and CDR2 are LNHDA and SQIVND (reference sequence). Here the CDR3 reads CASRLPGQRAYGYTF. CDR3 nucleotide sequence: TGTGCCAGTAGGCTCCCGGGACAGCGAGCCTATGGCTACACCTTC.

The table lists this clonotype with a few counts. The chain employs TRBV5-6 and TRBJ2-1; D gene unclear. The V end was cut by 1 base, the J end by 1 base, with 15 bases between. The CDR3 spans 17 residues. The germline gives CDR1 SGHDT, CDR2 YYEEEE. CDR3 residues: CASSLRITAFSYNEQFF. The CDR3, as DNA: TGTGCCAGCAGCTTGAGGATCACAGCCTTTTCCTACAATGAGCAGTTCTTC. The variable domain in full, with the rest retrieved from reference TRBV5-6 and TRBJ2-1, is DAGVTQSPTHLIKTRGQQVTLRCSPKSGHDTVSWYQQALGQGPQFIFQYYEEEERQRGNFPDRFSGHQFPNYSSELNVNALLLGDSALYLCASSLRITAFSYNEQFFGPGTRLTVL.

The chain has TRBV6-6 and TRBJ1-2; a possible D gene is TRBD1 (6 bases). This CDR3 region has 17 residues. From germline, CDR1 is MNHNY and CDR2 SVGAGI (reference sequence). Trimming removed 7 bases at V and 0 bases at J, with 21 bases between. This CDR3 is CASTLSQGGLANYGYTF. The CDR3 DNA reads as TGTGCCAGCACCTTATCACAGGGTGGCTTGGCTAACTATGGCTACACCTTC.

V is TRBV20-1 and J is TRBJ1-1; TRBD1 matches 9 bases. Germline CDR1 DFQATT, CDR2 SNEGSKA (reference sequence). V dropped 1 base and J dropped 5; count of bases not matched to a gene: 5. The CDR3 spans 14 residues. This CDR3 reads CSARVTGGVTEAFF. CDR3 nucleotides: TGCAGTGCTAGAGTGACAGGGGGGGTGACTGAAGCTTTCTTT.

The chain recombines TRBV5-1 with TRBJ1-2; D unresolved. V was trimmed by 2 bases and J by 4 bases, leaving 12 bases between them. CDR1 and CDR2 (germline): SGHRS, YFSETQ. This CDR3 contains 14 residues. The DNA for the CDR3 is TGCGCCAGCAGCTTTGTGAGTGAGGCCTATGGCTACACCTTC. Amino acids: CASSFVSEAYGYTF.

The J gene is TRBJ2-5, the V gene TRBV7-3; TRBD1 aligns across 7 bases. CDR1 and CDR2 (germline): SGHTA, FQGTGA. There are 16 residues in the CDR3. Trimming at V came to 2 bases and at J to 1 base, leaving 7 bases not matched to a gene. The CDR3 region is CASSLLPGTVQETQYF. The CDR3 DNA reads TGTGCCAGCAGCTTATTGCCCGGGACAGTCCAAGAGACCCAGTACTTC.

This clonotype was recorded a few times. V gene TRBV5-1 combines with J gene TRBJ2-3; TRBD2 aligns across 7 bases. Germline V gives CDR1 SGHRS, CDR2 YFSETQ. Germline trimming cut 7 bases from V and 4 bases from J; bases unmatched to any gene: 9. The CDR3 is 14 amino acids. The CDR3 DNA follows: TGCGCCAGCGCTGAGGGCGGGAGTGCAGATACGCAGTATTTT. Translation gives CASAEGGSADTQYF.

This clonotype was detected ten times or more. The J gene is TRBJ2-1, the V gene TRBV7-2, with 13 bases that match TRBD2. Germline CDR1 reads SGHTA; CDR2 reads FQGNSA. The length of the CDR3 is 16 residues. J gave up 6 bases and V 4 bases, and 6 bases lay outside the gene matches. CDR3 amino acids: CASSSPGTSGINEQFF. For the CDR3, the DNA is TGTGCCAGCAGCTCCCCCGGGACTAGCGGGATCAATGAGCAGTTCTTC.

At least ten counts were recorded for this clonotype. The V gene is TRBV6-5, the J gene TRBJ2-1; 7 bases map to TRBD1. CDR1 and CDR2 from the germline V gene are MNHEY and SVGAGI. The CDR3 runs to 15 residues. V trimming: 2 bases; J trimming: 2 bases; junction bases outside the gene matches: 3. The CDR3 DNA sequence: TGTGCCAGCAGTTACGACAGGGCCCCCTACAATGAGCAGTTCTTC. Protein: CASSYDRAPYNEQFF.

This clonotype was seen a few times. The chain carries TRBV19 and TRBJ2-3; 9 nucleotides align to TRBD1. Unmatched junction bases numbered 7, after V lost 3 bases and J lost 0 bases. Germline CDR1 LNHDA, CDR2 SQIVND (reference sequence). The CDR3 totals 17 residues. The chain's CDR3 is CASSIHPTGGSTDTQYF. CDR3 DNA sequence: TGTGCCAGTAGTATCCACCCGACAGGGGGGAGCACAGATACGCAGTATTTT.